This TCR beta chain was captured in a study of CD8+CD57+ T cells in acquired aplastic anemia. For the study at large: Sorted CD4+ and CD8+ cells gave a mean 3.2 ug DNA, range about 0.19 to 27.4 ug.

The authors sequenced patients whose flow cytometry had shown CD8+CD57+ cell expansion. Patients were therapy-naive when their blood was sampled. Genomic DNA, the template, was used for profiling of the TCR beta VDJ and CDR3. TCRdb passed the reads through MiXCR, listing each CDR3 protein once. Of approximately 170,000 distinct CDR3 sequences listed, roughly 45% are singletons. Losses at the gene ends were 7 bases for V and 4 bases for J; bases not matched to a gene: 8. Per the germline V gene, CDR1 is LNHDA and CDR2 is SQIVND (reference sequence). This CDR3 spans 15 amino acids. Material for sequencing was sorted CD4+, CD8+, or CD8+CD57+ T cells (not recorded which) from PBMCs. The chain couples TRBV19 to TRBJ2-3, with 10 bases identical to TRBD2. The TCR was taken from a human donor with aplastic anemia. Here the CDR3 reads CASKASGGWADTQYF. The CDR3 DNA reads TGTGCCAGTAAGGCTAGCGGGGGTTGGGCAGATACGCAGTATTTT.